Following are 2 T cell receptor beta chains from one sample sequenced in a study of T-cell reconstitution after alpha-beta-depleted transplantation in children. Unique molecular identifiers featured in how the TCRbeta library was prepared. TCRdb re-derived calls from the PCR reads in MiXCR, one entry per CDR3 protein. Of 450,000 to 600,000 distinct CDR3 sequences listed, 10% to 15% are singletons. The sample here was PBMCs, mostly from graft donor cells, taken 360 days after TCRalphabeta/CD19-depleted stem cell transplant. The receptors were sampled from a male patient under 18 who had a stem cell transplant for acute myeloid leukemia, so the T cells may come from the graft donor.

This clonotype was observed a few times. V gene TRBV6-5 combines with J gene TRBJ2-3; possible D gene TRBD2, 6 bases. The germline V gene has CDR1 MNHEY and CDR2 SVGAGI. With 0 bases removed from V and 0 bases from J, the gap between germline ends came to 13 bases. This CDR3 is built from 17 residues. This CDR3 is CASSYSLAITSTDTQYF. The CDR3 nucleotides read TGTGCCAGCAGTTACTCCCTAGCGATTACTAGCACAGATACGCAGTATTTT.

This clonotype showed up many times. This chain connects TRBV29-1 to TRBJ1-1; D is possibly TRBD1 (5 bases). V was pared by 6 bases and J by 7 bases, with 15 bases between. Germline loops: CDR1 SQVTM, CDR2 ANQGSEA. CDR3 size: 12 residues. The CDR3 reads CSVGDRGLEAFF. The CDR3 nucleotides are TGCAGCGTAGGAGACAGAGGACTTGAAGCTTTCTTT.